The clone carrying this T cell receptor beta chain was counted between two and nine times. Its antigen is not known. This sample is part of a study of cytomegalovirus exposure and HLA in healthy donors. The CDR3 sequence is 16 residues long. CDR1 and CDR2 from the germline V gene are LGHNA and YNFKEQ. The V gene lost 1 base and the J gene lost 5 bases, with 12 bases spanning the gap. Study observations and caveats: Apparent HLA restriction characterized most CMV-associated TCR beta chains in a later analysis. There were about 160 TCR beta chains listed as cytomegalovirus-associated. Later analysis identified about 17,000 TCR beta sequences associated with HLA alleles, using a false discovery rate threshold of 0.05.

PCR primers comprised 60 Vbeta and 13 Jbeta primers. Assay used: immunoSEQ multiplex PCR; TCRdb lists only in-frame clones, some missing. The sample lists 100,000 to 150,000 clones, more than 65% occurring once. Nominally healthy donors provided the samples, though records likely missed some immune exposures. The chain links TRBV4-2 to TRBJ1-6; D is undetermined. Material: PBMCs. The receptor was derived from a woman aged 55 to 70 in good health and CMV-seropositive. CDR3 nucleotide sequence: TGTGCCAGCAGCCAAGCACGCGGAAATCATAATTCACCCCTCCACTTT. This codes for CASSQARGNHNSPLHF.